This TCR beta chain emerged from a study of breast tumors, draining lymph nodes, adjacent tissues. General study results and limits: Tumor TCR diversity was below lymph nodes but above nontumor tissue. Luminal-like breast cancer showed significantly greater tumor-nontumor repertoire similarity than basal-like breast cancer did.

TCRdb independently ran MiXCR on the multiplex PCR reads; one entry per CDR3 protein. The sample records approximately 37,000 distinct CDR3 sequences, roughly 36% being singletons. This clonotype was counted a few times. The antigen remains undetermined. This CDR3 contains 14 residues. V was pared by 2 bases and J by 6 bases, with 14 bases between. Germline CDR1 SGHTS, CDR2 YDEGEE. This TCR was sampled from a female donor with breast cancer. Some clones in this sample may be carry-over from other donors' samples. Sequencing input: breast tumor tissue. The genes are TRBV5-8 and TRBJ1-1; D is unclear. CDR3: CASSFSNVKAEAFF. DNA for the CDR3: TGTGCCAGCAGCTTTTCCAATGTTAAGGCTGAAGCTTTCTTT.